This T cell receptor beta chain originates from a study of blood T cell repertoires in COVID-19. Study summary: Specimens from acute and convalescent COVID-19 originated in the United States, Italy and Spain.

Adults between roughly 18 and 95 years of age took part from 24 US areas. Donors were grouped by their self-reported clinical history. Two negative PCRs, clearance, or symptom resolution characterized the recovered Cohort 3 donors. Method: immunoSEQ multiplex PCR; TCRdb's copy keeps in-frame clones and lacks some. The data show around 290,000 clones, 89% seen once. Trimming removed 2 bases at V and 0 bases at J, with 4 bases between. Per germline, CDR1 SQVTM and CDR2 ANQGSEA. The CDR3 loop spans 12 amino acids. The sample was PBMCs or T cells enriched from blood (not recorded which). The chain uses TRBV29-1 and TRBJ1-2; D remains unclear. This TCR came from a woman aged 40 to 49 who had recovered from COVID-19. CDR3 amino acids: CSVERANYGYTF. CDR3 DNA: TGCAGCGTTGAAAGAGCTAACTATGGCTACACCTTC. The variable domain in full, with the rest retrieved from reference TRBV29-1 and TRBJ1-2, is SAVISQKPSRDICQRGTSLTIQCQVDSQVTMMFWYRQQPGQSLTLIATANQGSEATYESGFVIDKFPISRPNLTFSTLTVSNMSPEDSSIYLCSVERANYGYTFGSGTRLTVV.